The 32 T cell receptor beta chains below all came from one sample that was sequenced in a study of cytomegalovirus exposure and HLA in healthy donors. The PCR was carried out with 60 Vbeta primers and 13 Jbeta primers. The repertoire was sequenced with immunoSEQ multiplex PCR; TCRdb's copy has only in-frame clones and lacks some. The sample comprises tens of thousands of clones, approximately 75% of which are singletons, and about an eighth rests with the top ten. Sequenced input: PBMCs. The origin of the receptors is a middle-aged woman in good health and CMV-seropositive.

This clone was recorded once. This chain joins TRBV2 and TRBJ1-6, with D perhaps TRBD1 (6 bases). Trimming stripped 4 bases from V and 0 bases from J, with 16 bases between. This CDR3 spans 18 amino acids. Per germline, CDR1 SNHLY and CDR2 FYNNEI. In DNA form, the CDR3 reads TGTGCCAGCAGTGGTGGGGTTCGGGACAACTCCTATAATTCACCCCTCCACTTT. Protein product: CASSGGVRDNSYNSPLHF.

The chain uses TRBV2 and TRBJ2-3; maybe TRBD1 (6 bases). The CDR3 spans 14 residues. CDR1 and CDR2 (germline): SNHLY, FYNNEI. V was shortened by 5 bases and J by 4 bases, with 13 bases between the two germline ends. CDR3 residues: CASSYRVRADTQYF. DNA for the CDR3: TGTGCCAGCAGTTACAGGGTTCGCGCAGATACGCAGTATTTT. Combining the CDR3 with reference TRBV2 and TRBJ2-3 gives the whole variable domain EPEVTQTPSHQVTQMGQEVILRCVPISNHLYFYWYRQILGQKVEFLVSFYNNEISEKSEIFDDQFSVERPDGSNFTLKIRSTKLEDSAMYFCASSYRVRADTQYFGPGTRLTVL.

CDR3 nucleotide sequence: TGTGCCAGCTCACCCACAGGGGGTAATGAAAAACTGTTTTTT. It codes for CASSPTGGNEKLFF. The rearrangement links TRBV18 to TRBJ1-4, with TRBD1 matching 8 bases. Germline CDR1 is KGHSH and CDR2 is LQKENI. The CDR3 runs 14 residues. J gave up 4 bases and V 3 bases, and 1 base lay outside the gene matches.

The genes are TRBV10-2 and TRBJ1-4, with 10 bases fitting TRBD1. There are 15 residues in the CDR3. Germline V gene lookup returns CDR1 WSHSY and CDR2 SAAADI. The J segment lost 6 bases and the V segment lost 2 bases, leaving 3 bases of the junction unmatched. CDR3 in amino acids: CASSETTGGDEKLFF. For the CDR3, the DNA is TGCGCCAGCAGTGAGACGACAGGGGGCGATGAAAAACTGTTTTTT.

Concerning this clone itself: Relative to the germline gene, one junction end is altered; a read error may explain this. The chain recombines TRBV7-9 with TRBJ2-6; D remains unclear. The CDR3 totals 15 residues. Germline CDR1 is SEHNR and CDR2 is FQNEAQ (reference sequence). This chain's CDR3 is CSSRTGVSGANVLTF. CDR3 nucleotide sequence: TGTTCCAGCAGAACCGGAGTCTCTGGGGCCAACGTCCTGACTTTC.

The chain joins TRBV5-4 to TRBJ1-2; TRBD1 aligns across 8 bases. Germline V gene lookup returns CDR1 SGHNT and CDR2 YYREEE (reference sequence). The junction had 8 bases not matched to a gene; V was cut back by 4 bases and J by 6 bases. This CDR3 is built from 14 residues. DNA of the CDR3: TGTGCCAGCAGCCTCCGACAGGGGACTCATGGCTACACCTTC. Translation gives CASSLRQGTHGYTF.

This clone has just a few counts. This chain connects TRBV5-8 to TRBJ1-2; tentatively, D is TRBD1 (6 bases). Germline loops: CDR1 SGHTS, CDR2 YDEGEE. Trimming took off 3 bases at V and 3 bases at J, with 9 bases between the two ends. The CDR3 is 13 residues long. The CDR3, as DNA: TGTGCCAGCAGCTATGGACAGCACTATGGCTACACCTTC. Encoded protein: CASSYGQHYGYTF. The whole variable domain, remainder taken from reference TRBV5-8 and TRBJ1-2, is EAGVTQSPTHLIKTRGQQATLRCSPISGHTSVYWYQQALGLGLQFLLWYDEGEERNRGNFPPRFSGRQFPNYSSELNVNALELEDSALYLCASSYGQHYGYTFGSGTRLTVV.

The CDR3 nucleotides read TGTGCCAGCAGCCGAGGGGGGGAGGAACTGTTTTTT. This gives the protein CASSRGGEELFF. This rearrangement joins TRBV9 to TRBJ1-4; tentative D call: TRBD1 (6 bases). The V end was cut by 4 bases, the J end by 12 bases, with 13 bases between. The CDR3 loop spans 12 amino acids. CDR1 is SGDLS, CDR2 YYNGEE, per germline.

The chain recombines TRBV7-2 with TRBJ2-3; D not resolved. Trimming removed 2 bases at V and 0 bases at J, with 6 bases between. This CDR3 contains 14 residues. CDR1 is SGHTA, CDR2 FQGNSA, per germline. The CDR3 bases are TGTGCCAGCAGCTTACTTACTAGCACAGATACGCAGTATTTT. Residues: CASSLLTSTDTQYF.

V and J are TRBV7-9 and TRBJ2-1, with 9 positions matching TRBD2. V lost 10 bases to trimming and J lost 3 bases; unmatched junction nucleotides: 13. CDR3 length: 16 amino acids. Germline V lookup: CDR1 SEHNR, CDR2 FQNEAQ (reference sequence). Here the CDR3 DNA reads TGTGCCACCGACGGGCGCAGCGGGGGGATCTACAATGAGCAGTTCTTC. It yields the protein CATDGRSGGIYNEQFF.

The chain combines TRBV2 with TRBJ2-2; D is perhaps TRBD2 (6 bases). Trimming took 6 bases from V and 3 from J, leaving 17 bases between them. CDR3 length equals 16 residues. Germline V gene lookup returns CDR1 SNHLY and CDR2 FYNNEI. This CDR3 reads CASSLRRAGDTGELFF. As DNA, the CDR3 is TGTGCCAGCAGCCTGAGGAGGGCCGGGGACACCGGGGAGCTGTTTTTT.

The V gene is TRBV4-1, the J gene TRBJ2-5, with D perhaps matching TRBD2 (6 bases). The V gene lost 6 bases and the J gene lost 1 base, with 27 bases spanning the gap. The V gene's germline CDR1 is MGHRA and CDR2 YSYEKL. The CDR3 covers 19 residues. CDR3 DNA sequence: TGCGCCAGCAGTCGTCATTTGGGTAACGAGGTACTAGCCCAAGAGACCCAGTACTTC. Translation: CASSRHLGNEVLAQETQYF.

A few counts support this clone. The chain combines TRBV7-6 with TRBJ2-1; 8 bases map to TRBD1. Trimming took 4 bases from V and 5 from J; bases not matched to a gene: 7. The CDR3 covers 15 residues. Germline loops: CDR1 SGHVS, CDR2 FNYEAQ. The CDR3 protein is CASSSPQQGDNEQFF. CDR3 nucleotides: TGTGCCAGCAGCTCCCCCCAACAGGGGGACAATGAGCAGTTCTTC.

The gene calls are TRBV5-1 and TRBJ1-2; TRBD1 is a possible D gene (5 bases). This CDR3 is built from 14 residues. The germline CDR1 and CDR2 sequences are SGHRS and YFSETQ. V was shortened by 2 bases and J by 6 bases, with 14 bases between the two germline ends. CDR3 bases: TGCGCCAGCAGCTTTCAGGGCACCCAGGATGGCTACACCTTC. It translates to CASSFQGTQDGYTF. Supplemented by reference TRBV5-1 and TRBJ1-2, the full variable domain reads KAGVTQTPRYLIKTRGQQVTLSCSPISGHRSVSWYQQTPGQGLQFLFEYFSETQRNKGNFPGRFSGRQFSNSRSEMNVSTLELGDSALYLCASSFQGTQDGYTFGSGTRLTVV.

V is TRBV14 and J is TRBJ1-5; tentatively, D is TRBD1 (5 bases). CDR3 length equals 13 residues. V was trimmed by 8 bases and J by 8 bases, leaving 16 bases between them. CDR1 SGHDN and CDR2 FVKESK come from the germline V gene. CDR3 residues: CASPGGSREPQHF. For the CDR3, the DNA is TGTGCCAGCCCCGGGGGGTCCAGGGAGCCCCAGCATTTT.

This rearrangement joins TRBV18 to TRBJ1-2; D perhaps matches TRBD1 (5 bases). This CDR3 comprises 12 residues. V was clipped by 6 bases and J by 7 bases, with 12 bases between them. Germline loops: CDR1 KGHSH, CDR2 LQKENI. This chain's CDR3 is CASSPEGFGYTF. In nucleotides, the CDR3 is TGTGCCAGCTCCCCGGAGGGGTTTGGCTACACCTTC.

The chain employs TRBV5-1 and TRBJ2-5; 13 bases are a match to TRBD2. Per the germline V gene, CDR1 is SGHRS and CDR2 is YFSETQ. This CDR3 contains 16 residues. V shed 4 bases, J shed 1 base, and the junction held 4 bases outside the gene matches. The CDR3 is CASSIGLAGAQETQYF. CDR3 bases: TGCGCCAGCAGCATTGGACTAGCGGGGGCCCAAGAGACCCAGTACTTC. Together with reference TRBV5-1 and TRBJ2-5, the CDR3 gives the full variable domain: KAGVTQTPRYLIKTRGQQVTLSCSPISGHRSVSWYQQTPGQGLQFLFEYFSETQRNKGNFPGRFSGRQFSNSRSEMNVSTLELGDSALYLCASSIGLAGAQETQYFGPGTRLLVL.

The genes are TRBV19 and TRBJ2-6, with 7 bases fitting TRBD2. The ends lost 6 bases at V and 0 bases at J; junction bases unmatched: 5. Germline assignment: CDR1 LNHDA and CDR2 SQIVND (reference sequence). This CDR3 region has 16 residues. CDR3 DNA sequence: TGTGCCAGTAGCACGGGGGGTTTCTCTGGGGCCAACGTCCTGACTTTC. Amino acid sequence: CASSTGGFSGANVLTF. The entire variable domain, with the rest obtained from reference TRBV19 and TRBJ2-6, is as follows: DGGITQSPKYLFRKEGQNVTLSCEQNLNHDAMYWYRQDPGQGLRLIYYSQIVNDFQKGDIAEGYSVSREKKESFPLTVTSAQKNPTAFYLCASSTGGFSGANVLTFGAGSRLTVL.

The chain links TRBV5-1 to TRBJ1-6; no firm D call. CDR1 is SGHRS and CDR2 is YFSETQ in the germline V gene. The V end was cut by 0 bases, the J end by 8 bases, with 12 bases between. The CDR3 is made up of 15 amino acids. The chain's CDR3 is CASSLGRGLDSPLHF. CDR3 coding DNA: TGCGCCAGCAGCTTGGGACGGGGATTGGATTCACCCCTCCACTTT.

This chain links TRBV19 with TRBJ2-6; D is possibly TRBD2 (6 bases). The CDR3 has 13 amino acids. Germline V gene data show CDR1 as LNHDA and CDR2 as SQIVND (reference sequence). The CDR3 protein is CAVAATGANVLTF. In DNA, the CDR3 is TGTGCGGTAGCGGCAACCGGGGCCAACGTCCTGACTTTC.

The V call is TRBV14, the J call TRBJ1-2, with TRBD1 identical over 9 bases. This CDR3 has 16 amino acids. Trimming removed 1 base from V and 5 bases from J; junction bases left unmatched: 8. Germline-derived CDR1 and CDR2 are SGHDN and FVKESK. CDR3 amino acids: CASSQGGTGLIYGYTF. The CDR3 coding sequence is TGTGCCAGCAGCCAAGGGGGGACAGGGCTTATATATGGCTACACCTTC.

V gene TRBV2 combines with J gene TRBJ1-5; D might be TRBD1 (6 bases). The CDR3 runs 13 residues. Germline-derived CDR1 and CDR2 are SNHLY and FYNNEI. V dropped 10 bases and J dropped 2 bases, with 12 bases sitting between them. The CDR3 is CAIQGGRNQPQHF. CDR3 coding DNA: TGTGCCATACAGGGTGGGCGCAATCAGCCCCAGCATTTT.

The J gene is TRBJ1-2, the V gene TRBV4-1, with 9 positions matching TRBD1. The V gene's germline CDR1 is MGHRA and CDR2 YSYEKL. There are 18 residues in the CDR3. V lost 4 bases and J lost 2; bases outside the gene matches: 14. In nucleotides, the CDR3 is TGCGCCAGCAGCCCCTTCTCCGGGACAGGGAACACCAACTATGGCTACACCTTC. It yields the protein CASSPFSGTGNTNYGYTF.

The chain couples TRBV19 to TRBJ2-3, with 12 bases identical to TRBD1. With V trimmed by 8 bases and J by 7 bases, 10 bases remained unmatched. CDR3 length: 15 amino acids. Germline loops: CDR1 LNHDA, CDR2 SQIVND (reference sequence). The CDR3 here is CASSPTGTGGNTQYF. The CDR3 DNA is TGTGCCAGTTCGCCGACCGGGACAGGGGGCAATACGCAGTATTTT.

The chain combines TRBV27 with TRBJ1-6; TRBD1 might be the D (6 bases). The CDR3 is 13 amino acids. V was trimmed by 6 bases and J by 11 bases, leaving 14 bases between them. Germline lookup yields CDR1 MNHEY and CDR2 SMNVEV (reference sequence). CDR3: CASRAGGSAPLHF. DNA of the CDR3: TGTGCCAGCAGGGCGGGGGGCTCGGCACCCCTCCACTTT.

This clone was seen once. This chain joins TRBV7-9 and TRBJ2-7; 11 bases match TRBD1. Germline CDR1 and CDR2: SEHNR and FQNEAQ (reference sequence). The CDR3 totals 16 residues. The V gene end was trimmed by 5 bases and the J gene end by 4 bases; junction bases not matched to a gene: 10. This CDR3 reads CASSLPGQGDSYEQYF. The CDR3 DNA follows: TGTGCCAGCAGCCTCCCGGGACAGGGGGATTCGTACGAGCAGTACTTC.

The rearrangement uses TRBV29-1 and TRBJ1-1, with 10 positions matching TRBD1. V trimming: 7 bases; J trimming: 0 bases; junction bases outside the gene matches: 8. This CDR3 is 15 amino acids long. From germline, CDR1 is SQVTM and CDR2 ANQGSEA. CDR3 DNA: TGCAGCGCCAAGAGGGACAGGGGATTGAACACTGAAGCTTTCTTT. It codes for CSAKRDRGLNTEAFF.

The chain carries TRBV14 and TRBJ1-6, with D possibly being TRBD1 (5 bases). Germline CDR1 is SGHDN and CDR2 is FVKESK. V was trimmed by 0 bases and J by 6 bases, leaving 15 bases between them. The CDR3 is 17 amino acids. CDR3 sequence (DNA): TGTGCCAGCAGCCAAGATGAGTTTTACAGGTTTAATTCACCCCTCCACTTT. Residues: CASSQDEFYRFNSPLHF.

The J gene is TRBJ2-7, the V gene TRBV4-1; a possible D gene is TRBD1 (5 bases). The CDR3 runs to 13 residues. Between the trimmed V and J ends, which lost 1 base and 6 bases, there was a span of 10 bases. Germline CDR1 MGHRA, CDR2 YSYEKL. CDR3 protein: CASSQGRGGEQYF. DNA for the CDR3: TGCGCCAGCAGCCAAGGTAGGGGCGGCGAGCAGTACTTC.

Turning to this clone: The germline gene is not matched at one end of the junction; a read error may be the cause. The CDR3 sequence is CSSSESQVGYTF. Here the CDR3 DNA reads TGTTCCAGCAGCGAGTCACAGGTCGGCTACACCTTC. J is TRBJ1-2 and V is TRBV7-9, with TRBD1 as a possible D gene (5 bases). The CDR3 has 12 residues. Germline V CDR1 and CDR2: SEHNR, FQNEAQ (reference sequence).

This clone appeared a single time. The chain combines TRBV15 with TRBJ2-7; 7 bases line up with TRBD1. Trimming removed 3 bases from V and 4 bases from J; junction bases left unmatched: 9. The CDR3 contains 15 residues. Germline V CDR1 and CDR2: LNHNV, YYDKDF (reference sequence). The CDR3 coding sequence is TGTGCCACCAGCAGCCTAGACAGGGCTGGGTACGAGCAGTACTTC. Protein product: CATSSLDRAGYEQYF.

CDR3 sequence (DNA): TGTGCCAGCAGCCAAGACGGGGGGGTATTTGGTGAAGCTTTCTTT. It yields the protein CASSQDGGVFGEAFF. This chain connects TRBV4-2 to TRBJ1-1; tentatively, D is TRBD1 (5 bases). CDR3 size: 15 residues. The V gene's germline CDR1 is LGHNA and CDR2 YNFKEQ. The V end lost 0 bases, the J end lost 7 bases, and 15 bases lay between the germline ends.